Presented here are 11 T cell receptor beta chains from one specimen sequenced in a study of cytomegalovirus exposure and HLA in healthy donors. PCR involved 60 Vbeta and 13 Jbeta primers. The repertoire was sequenced with immunoSEQ multiplex PCR; TCRdb's copy has only in-frame clones and lacks some. The sample has about 120,000 clones, around four fifths seen once; the top ten hold about a tenth. Sample: PBMCs. These receptors all stem from a man aged 30 to 39 in good health and CMV-seropositive.

The chain links TRBV28 to TRBJ1-2, with 8 bases aligning to TRBD1. CDR3 size: 14 residues. Germline V gene data show CDR1 as MDHEN and CDR2 as SYDVKM. V trimming: 3 bases; J trimming: 4 bases; junction bases outside the gene matches: 4. The DNA of the CDR3 is TGTGCCAGCAGTTTTGGACAGGGAACCTATGGCTACACCTTC. It specifies CASSFGQGTYGYTF.

The chain is built from TRBV4-2 and TRBJ2-7; D gene uncertain. CDR1 LGHNA and CDR2 YNFKEQ come from the germline V gene. This CDR3 is built from 16 residues. With 0 bases removed from V and 4 bases from J, the gap between germline ends came to 16 bases. The CDR3 is CASSQDAAKTTYEQYF. CDR3 DNA sequence: TGTGCCAGCAGCCAAGACGCGGCGAAAACAACGTACGAGCAGTACTTC.

The V gene is TRBV10-3, the J gene TRBJ1-5; weak D call: TRBD1 (5 bases). Germline V gene lookup returns CDR1 ENHRY and CDR2 SYGVKD. Trimming removed 0 bases at V and 6 bases at J, with 12 bases between. This CDR3 is 15 amino acids long. The CDR3 is CAISESGGAGQPQHF. The CDR3 nucleotides read TGTGCCATCAGTGAGTCCGGTGGGGCAGGTCAGCCCCAGCATTTT.

This clone occurred once. The chain is built from TRBV27 and TRBJ2-1, with D possibly matching TRBD2 (6 bases). Trimming removed 3 bases at V and 9 bases at J, with 12 bases between. Germline V gene data show CDR1 as MNHEY and CDR2 as SMNVEV (reference sequence). The CDR3 length is 13 residues. This CDR3 is CASSFRLVGEQFF. CDR3 nucleotide sequence: TGTGCCAGCAGTTTCCGACTAGTGGGTGAGCAGTTCTTC.

This sequence joins TRBV27 and TRBJ1-2, with D perhaps matching TRBD1 (6 bases). Trimming took off 4 bases at V and 2 bases at J, with 8 bases between the two ends. The CDR3 runs 13 residues. Germline-derived CDR1 and CDR2 are MNHEY and SMNVEV (reference sequence). The CDR3 sequence: CASSSTGNYGYTF. For the CDR3, the DNA is TGTGCCAGCAGTTCGACAGGAAACTATGGCTACACCTTC.

The chain couples TRBV7-8 to TRBJ2-3; tentative D call: TRBD1 (6 bases). CDR1 and CDR2 (germline): SGHVS, FQNEAQ. With 5 bases removed from V and 6 bases from J, the gap between germline ends came to 18 bases. CDR3 length equals 15 residues. This CDR3 reads CASSPRDIPGDTQYF. The CDR3, as DNA: TGTGCCAGCAGCCCACGGGACATCCCAGGTGATACGCAGTATTTT.

In its sample, this clone was seen once. The gene calls are TRBV5-1 and TRBJ2-1; 13 bases map to TRBD2. Losses at the gene ends were 5 bases for V and 4 bases for J; bases not matched to a gene: 6. The CDR3 loop spans 16 amino acids. Germline V gives CDR1 SGHRS, CDR2 YFSETQ. CDR3 bases: TGCGCCAGCAGTGCGGTACTAGCGGGAGGGTACAATGAGCAGTTCTTC. As protein: CASSAVLAGGYNEQFF.

The chain recombines TRBV7-6 with TRBJ2-3; 12 bases align to TRBD2. The length of the CDR3 is 17 residues. In germline, CDR1 is SGHVS, CDR2 FNYEAQ. J gave up 3 bases and V 6 bases, and 10 bases lay outside the gene matches. As DNA, the CDR3 is TGTGCCAGCAGTCCCGCCCGACTAGCGGGAGTTACAGATACGCAGTATTTT. Its protein product is CASSPARLAGVTDTQYF. Looking up the rest from reference TRBV7-6 and TRBJ2-3 gives the full variable domain: GAGVSQSPRYKVTKRGQDVALRCDPISGHVSLYWYRQALGQGPEFLTYFNYEAQQDKSGLPNDRFSAERPEGSISTLTIQRTEQRDSAMYRCASSPARLAGVTDTQYFGPGTRLTVL.

The CDR3 loop is CASSPGGGVYNEQFF. The CDR3 nucleotides read TGCGCCAGCAGCCCGGGTGGCGGAGTGTACAATGAGCAGTTCTTC. V usage is TRBV4-3 and J usage is TRBJ2-1; D is undetermined. Trimming removed 4 bases at V and 4 bases at J, with 14 bases between. The CDR3 covers 15 residues. Germline lookup yields CDR1 LGHNA and CDR2 YSLEER.

The sample holds a few counts of this clone. The CDR3 coding sequence is TGTGCCAGCACCCGGGGAAGAAAGGCGGGCACTGAAGCTTTCTTT. This sequence encodes CASTRGRKAGTEAFF. The J gene is TRBJ1-1, the V gene TRBV28; no firm D call. This CDR3 contains 15 residues. Germline V CDR1 and CDR2: MDHEN, SYDVKM. Deletions cut 7 bases from V and 4 bases from J, with 19 bases between.

This chain uses TRBV30 with TRBJ2-7; D call uncertain. V dropped 2 bases and J dropped 2 bases, with 7 bases sitting between them. This CDR3 region has 12 residues. Germline-derived CDR1 and CDR2 are GTSNPN and SVGIG (reference sequence). The CDR3: CAWSSQAYEQYF. The CDR3 region has the DNA TGTGCCTGGAGTTCTCAGGCCTACGAGCAGTACTTC.